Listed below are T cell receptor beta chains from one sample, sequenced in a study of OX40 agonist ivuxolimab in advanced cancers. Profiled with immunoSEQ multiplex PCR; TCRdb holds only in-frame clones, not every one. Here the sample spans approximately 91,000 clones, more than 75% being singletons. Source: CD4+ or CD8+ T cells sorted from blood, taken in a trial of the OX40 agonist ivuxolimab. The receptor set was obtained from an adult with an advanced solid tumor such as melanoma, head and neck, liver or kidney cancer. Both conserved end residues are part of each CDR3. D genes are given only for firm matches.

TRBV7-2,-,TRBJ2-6,CASSLGRVSGANVLTF
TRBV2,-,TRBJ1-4,CASNEQGLKEKLFF
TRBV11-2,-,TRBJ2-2,CASSLRTGTGELFF
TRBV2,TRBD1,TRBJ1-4,CASFFNGQGGEKLFF
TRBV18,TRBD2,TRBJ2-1,CASSPPGLDYYNEQFF
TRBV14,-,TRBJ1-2,CASSSGFGYTF
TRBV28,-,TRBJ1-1,CASRHGFTEAFF
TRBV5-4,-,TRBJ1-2,CASSPTGVTSGYTF
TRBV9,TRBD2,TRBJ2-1,CASSVGRGLADNEQFF
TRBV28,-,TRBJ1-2,CASSRVLRAYGYTF
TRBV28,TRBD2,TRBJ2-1,CASSSLTSGPLDEQFF
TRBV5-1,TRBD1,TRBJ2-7,CASSDRTGGTYEQYF
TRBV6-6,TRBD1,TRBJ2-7,CASRTRDRGSSYEQYF
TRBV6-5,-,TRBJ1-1,CASSPRLLNTEAFF
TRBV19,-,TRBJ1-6,CASSITRDDSPLHF
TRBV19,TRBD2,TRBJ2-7,CASSTQGLSGRTSFYEQYF
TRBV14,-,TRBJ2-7,CASSQDKGRGTPGEQYF
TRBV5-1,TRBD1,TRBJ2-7,CASSVSGQGVYEQYF
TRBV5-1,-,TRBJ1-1,CASSPEMGPEAFF
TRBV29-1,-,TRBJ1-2,CSVALEYGYTF
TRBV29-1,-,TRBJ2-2,CSVSQGNTGELFF
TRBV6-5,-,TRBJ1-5,CASSYALDQPQHF
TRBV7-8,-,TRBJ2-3,CASSLDRTDTQYF